This T cell receptor beta chain is from a study of a mutant IDH1 vaccine in newly diagnosed glioma. For the study at large: Vaccines were begun 4-6 weeks after radiotherapy alone, or with temozolomide cycles. Before enrollment, patients got radiotherapy alone, temozolomide alone, or mostly the combination. Whole-study findings and limits: Changes to the top peripheral T cell clonotypes appeared unrelated to pseudoprogression. Of the patients, 85% to 95% had vaccine-induced immune responses.

Method: immunoSEQ multiplex PCR; TCRdb's copy keeps in-frame clones and lacks some. The sample contains over 65,000 clones, roughly 80% of which appear only once. As to time point: week 35, safety follow-up. Each dose delivered 300 ug of mutant IDH1 20-mer peptide subcutaneously with imiquimod. Points on this clone: Its antigen is currently unknown.

The CDR3 runs 14 residues. The J segment lost 4 bases and the V segment lost 8 bases, leaving 10 bases of the junction unmatched. Germline loops: CDR1 SNHLY, CDR2 FYNNEI. The chain couples TRBV2 to TRBJ2-5, with 7 bases identical to TRBD2. The clonotype comes from a man aged 18 to 35 with glioma. The source material was PBMCs, sampled from a glioma patient whose treatment included an IDH1 peptide vaccine. CDR3 DNA: TGTGCCAGCTCCGACGCCGGGGGGAGAGAGACCCAGTACTTC. Translation gives CASSDAGGRETQYF.